This T cell receptor beta chain was recovered during a study of identical twins (dated by TCRdb to the mid-2010s). Background for the entire study: The study deep-sequenced TCR alpha and beta repertoires from monozygotic twins, unrelated adults of various ages and cord blood to test whether fetal clonotypes persist. To rule out contamination, replicate twin experiments were performed at different times with different library preparation protocols.

Beyond this particular receptor, the publication reports: Compared with coincidental sharing between unrelated individuals, out-of-frame TCR alpha sequences shared between twins showed an excess of sequences with low generation probability. Fewer insertions were carried by abundant cord blood beta clonotypes, a similar but weaker trend appeared in young adult naive repertoires, and no such trend appeared in memory repertoires. Because the same donors could not be followed over many years, the conclusions relied on cross-sectional statistical analysis. A weaker excess of twin sharing was found in beta out-of-frame sequences because the signal-to-noise ratio was lowered by fewer shared sequences. In monozygotic twins, out-of-frame TCR alpha sharing was systematically underestimated by recombination models, although the models agreed with sharing between unrelated individuals. Zero-insertion analyses could be partly confounded by invariant T cells such as MAIT and iNKT, though diverse VJ usage argued against such confounding for most clonotypes.

Library preparation was by 5' RACE. These reads were obtained on an Illumina HiSeq 2000. Template switching introduced a universal primer binding site; the final cDNA contained a unique molecular identifier, enabling accurate counting of TCR cDNA molecules. Specific primers in the conserved constant-segment region were used to synthesize first-strand cDNA for TCR alpha and beta chains. To control for contamination, every cDNA library was double barcoded, receiving both a SMART-Mk sample barcode and Illumina barcodes. TruSeq adapter sequences and Illumina sample barcodes were added in two successive PCR steps. TCR alpha and beta cDNA libraries were sequenced on the Illumina HiSeq platform with custom primers. Per the authors' processing: MiGEC was used to process raw reads and extract unique molecular identifiers, and MiXCR was used to find CDR3 positions. For each individual, recombination models were inferred using an EM algorithm with the repgenHMM and IGoR tools. The tcR package in R was used for shared clonotype analysis, with sharing normalized by the product of cloneset sizes. Out-of-frame nonproductive sequences were analyzed to study raw recombination free of thymic and clonal selection effects. TCRdb handled the public reads itself, with Q25 trimming in fastp and clone calling in MiXCR, and kept productive beta chains. Identical CDR3 proteins give one entry, which carries the most common genes and DNA. The V and J calls and clone size are TCRdb's, not the authors'. Recorded for this sample are roughly 250,000 distinct CDR3 sequences; about 7% of them occurred a single time. Clones ranked in the top ten supply roughly 3.4% of the sample.

Points on this clonotype: What antigen it recognizes has not been identified. No much larger clone exists at a distance of one base, and base qualities are not known.

At the junction V is shortened by 2 bases and J by 7 bases, with 15 bases in between. According to the germline V gene, CDR1 reads SGHVS and CDR2 reads FQNEAQ. The CDR3 contains 15 residues, cysteine and phenylalanine counted. Only the CDR3 part of the read is kept: 45 bases, read in frame from the first base. Every donor in the study was a healthy Caucasian. Three pairs of female monozygotic twins, all aged roughly 18 to 30 years, made up the twin cohort. Miltenyi CD45RO+ enrichment and human naive T-cell isolation kits were used to isolate memory (CD45RO+) and naive T cells from PBMC. This sample also appeared in a second study, on yellow fever vaccine responses in identical twins. Drawing on the second study: According to the authors, the vaccine-induced T cell response in identical twins seemed to be partly convergent and partly specific to each individual. In the study, vaccine-responding T cell clones were precisely tracked in identical twins.

Sequences were obtained from memory (CD45RO+) T cells sorted from blood. Sample cell subset or site, as interpreted from the label and publication: CD45RO+ enriched T cells. The chain employs TRBV7-8 and TRBJ2-1; the D gene identity is not certain. This TCR was sampled from a woman aged 18-29 years in good health. The encoded CDR3 is CASSLMPNERNEQFF. The DNA is TGTGCCAGCAGCTTAATGCCCAATGAGCGAAATGAGCAGTTCTTC.